The 17 T cell receptor beta chains presented below share a single source sample, sequenced in a study of blood T cell repertoires in COVID-19. The data were produced by immunoSEQ multiplex PCR, yet TCRdb's version contains in-frame clones alone and is incomplete. The sample carries approximately 300,000 clones, around 90% recorded once. Sequencing input: PBMCs or T cells enriched from blood (not recorded which). These receptors were obtained from a man aged 55-75 years who had recovered from COVID-19.

The chain employs TRBV2 and TRBJ2-3; 9 bases are a match to TRBD2. The V gene end was trimmed by 4 bases and the J gene end by 6 bases; junction bases not matched to a gene: 5. Germline V gene sequence: CDR1 SNHLY, CDR2 FYNNEI. This CDR3 has 14 amino acids. The CDR3 loop is CASSVTSGKDTQYF. The CDR3 DNA is TGTGCCAGCAGTGTGACTAGCGGTAAGGATACGCAGTATTTT.

This chain connects TRBV7-9 to TRBJ1-6; D is possibly TRBD1 (5 bases). The CDR3 sequence is 13 residues long. Germline loops: CDR1 SEHNR, CDR2 FQNEAQ (reference sequence). V lost 5 bases and J lost 7, with 9 bases in between. In DNA, the CDR3 is TGTGCCAGCAGCCTGACAGCCAATTCACCCCTCCACTTT. It yields the protein CASSLTANSPLHF.

V usage is TRBV28 and J usage is TRBJ1-5, with D hard to call. Trimming took off 1 base at V and 6 bases at J, with 10 bases between the two ends. The germline V gene encodes CDR1 MDHEN and CDR2 SYDVKM. The length of the CDR3 is 14 residues. CDR3 residues: CASSLSRYSQPQHF. CDR3 in DNA: TGTGCCAGCAGTTTATCGAGGTATAGTCAGCCCCAGCATTTT.

The CDR3 region is CASSTYRAEEKLFF. CDR3 coding DNA: TGCGCCAGCAGCACTTACAGGGCGGAGGAAAAACTGTTTTTT. The V and J genes are TRBV4-1 and TRBJ1-4, with D possibly TRBD1 on 6 matching bases. Trimming cost V 5 bases and J 8 bases, with 15 bases left between them. Germline assignment: CDR1 MGHRA and CDR2 YSYEKL. The CDR3 length is 14 residues.

This rearrangement joins TRBV5-1 to TRBJ2-7, with 7 bases lining up with TRBD2. From germline, CDR1 is SGHRS and CDR2 YFSETQ. The CDR3 contains 16 residues. V shed 4 bases and J 0 bases; nucleotides not matched to a gene: 10. CDR3: CASSPELALSSYEQYF. The CDR3 DNA reads TGCGCCAGCAGCCCGGAACTAGCGTTAAGCTCCTACGAGCAGTACTTC.

This chain connects TRBV12-5 to TRBJ2-5, with D maybe TRBD1 (6 bases). This CDR3 is 16 amino acids long. Between the trimmed V and J ends, which lost 6 bases and 5 bases, there was a span of 22 bases. CDR1 is LGHNT, CDR2 FRNRAP, per germline. The CDR3 region has the DNA TGTGCTAGTGGCCAGTGGACGTCAGGGGCGGCGGAGACCCAGTACTTC. Amino acids: CASGQWTSGAAETQYF.

This clone was observed a few times. This chain joins TRBV20-1 and TRBJ1-1; 10 bases match TRBD1. The CDR3 sequence is 19 residues long. Germline CDR1 is DFQATT and CDR2 is SNEGSKA (reference sequence). Trimming at V came to 3 bases and at J to 4 bases, leaving 20 bases not matched to a gene. CDR3 residues: CSASFFFRRTGGSGTEAFF. In nucleotides, the CDR3 is TGCAGTGCTAGTTTTTTCTTTAGGAGGACAGGGGGTTCCGGCACTGAAGCTTTCTTT.

This clone has only a few counts. This chain links TRBV5-5 with TRBJ1-1, with D hard to call. Trimming took 4 bases from V and 1 from J, leaving 8 bases between them. The CDR3 consists of 13 residues. CDR1 and CDR2 (germline): SGHKS, YYEKEE (reference sequence). The CDR3 coding sequence is TGTGCCAGCAGCGGAACAGCGAACACTGAAGCTTTCTTT. It translates to CASSGTANTEAFF.

The rearrangement uses TRBV30 and TRBJ2-2, with a tentative D call TRBD1 (5 bases). The V end lost 2 bases, the J end lost 6 bases, and 10 bases lay between the germline ends. The CDR3 loop spans 13 amino acids. Looked up from germline, CDR1 is GTSNPN and CDR2 is SVGIG (reference sequence). CDR3 sequence: CAWSPSRAGELFF. The DNA of the CDR3 is TGTGCCTGGAGTCCGAGCAGGGCCGGGGAGCTGTTTTTT.

The V and J genes are TRBV28 and TRBJ1-5, with D maybe TRBD1 (5 bases). This CDR3 spans 16 amino acids. The V end was cut by 1 base, the J end by 2 bases, with 12 bases between. Germline V lookup: CDR1 MDHEN, CDR2 SYDVKM. In DNA, the CDR3 is TGTGCCAGCAGTTTATCGGGCAGGGTTGGCAATCAGCCCCAGCATTTT. This gives the protein CASSLSGRVGNQPQHF.

This clone was seen more than once but under ten times. This sequence joins TRBV7-2 and TRBJ1-1; 9 bases are a match to TRBD1. CDR1 is SGHTA and CDR2 is FQGNSA in the germline V gene. The junction had 7 bases not matched to a gene; V was cut back by 2 bases and J by 9 bases. The CDR3 has 14 amino acids. CDR3 sequence (DNA): TGTGCCAGCAGCTTAAGCGCCGGGACAGGGAAAGCTTTCTTT. It encodes CASSLSAGTGKAFF.

The chain recombines TRBV11-1 with TRBJ2-6; 7 nucleotides line up with TRBD1. The CDR3 totals 16 residues. The V gene end was trimmed by 6 bases and the J gene end by 4 bases; junction bases not matched to a gene: 9. Germline CDR1 SGHAT, CDR2 FQDESV (reference sequence). The CDR3 region is CASRRQGSSGANVLTF. CDR3 DNA: TGTGCCAGCAGGAGACAGGGAAGTTCGGGGGCCAACGTCCTGACTTTC. The variable domain in full, with the rest retrieved from reference TRBV11-1 and TRBJ2-6, is EAEVAQSPRYKITEKSQAVAFWCDPISGHATLYWYRQILGQGPELLVQFQDESVVDDSQLPKDRFSAERLKGVDSTLKIQPAELGDSAMYLCASRRQGSSGANVLTFGAGSRLTVL.

The rearrangement joins TRBV24-1 to TRBJ2-1; 11 nucleotides agree with TRBD2. Germline CDR1 is KGHDR and CDR2 is SFDVKD. The CDR3 extends over 17 amino acids. V lost 3 bases, J lost 9 bases, and 12 bases stayed unmatched. The CDR3 reads CATSDHGHLAGGGEQFF. CDR3 nucleotide sequence: TGTGCCACCAGTGATCATGGTCACCTAGCGGGAGGAGGTGAGCAGTTCTTC.

The chain is built from TRBV6-5 and TRBJ2-1, with D perhaps TRBD1 (6 bases). Looked up from germline, CDR1 is MNHEY and CDR2 is SVGAGI. Between the trimmed V and J ends, which lost 2 bases and 7 bases, there was a span of 6 bases. The CDR3 covers 12 residues. CDR3 sequence reads: CASSYGQNEQFF. The CDR3 bases are TGTGCCAGCAGTTACGGACAGAATGAGCAGTTCTTC.

V and J are TRBV12-5 and TRBJ2-5; no clear D. V was shortened by 1 base and J by 5 bases, with 14 bases between the two germline ends. CDR3 length: 15 residues. Per germline, CDR1 LGHNT and CDR2 FRNRAP. The CDR3 DNA sequence: TGTGCTAGTGGTTTGGGTCTAACAATCGGGGAGACCCAGTACTTC. Its protein is CASGLGLTIGETQYF. Complete variable domain (other parts from reference TRBV12-5 and TRBJ2-5): DARVTQTPRHKVTEMGQEVTMRCQPILGHNTVFWYRQTMMQGLELLAYFRNRAPLDDSGMPKDRFSAEMPDATLATLKIQPSEPRDSAVYFCASGLGLTIGETQYFGPGTRLLVL.

This clone came up many times. V is TRBV4-1 and J is TRBJ2-1; D remains unclear. V dropped 6 bases and J dropped 6 bases, with 6 bases sitting between them. The CDR3 consists of 11 residues. Germline loops: CDR1 MGHRA, CDR2 YSYEKL. The CDR3 protein is CASSSGNEQFF. CDR3 DNA sequence: TGCGCCAGCAGTAGTGGCAATGAGCAGTTCTTC.

The V call is TRBV7-2, the J call TRBJ2-7, with 12 bases that match TRBD2. The CDR3 has 15 amino acids. With V trimmed by 3 bases and J by 6 bases, 6 bases remained unmatched. CDR1 is SGHTA, CDR2 FQGNSA, per germline. CDR3 sequence: CASSLTSGSAGEQYF. The CDR3 DNA sequence: TGTGCCAGCAGCTTGACTAGCGGGAGTGCTGGCGAGCAGTACTTC.